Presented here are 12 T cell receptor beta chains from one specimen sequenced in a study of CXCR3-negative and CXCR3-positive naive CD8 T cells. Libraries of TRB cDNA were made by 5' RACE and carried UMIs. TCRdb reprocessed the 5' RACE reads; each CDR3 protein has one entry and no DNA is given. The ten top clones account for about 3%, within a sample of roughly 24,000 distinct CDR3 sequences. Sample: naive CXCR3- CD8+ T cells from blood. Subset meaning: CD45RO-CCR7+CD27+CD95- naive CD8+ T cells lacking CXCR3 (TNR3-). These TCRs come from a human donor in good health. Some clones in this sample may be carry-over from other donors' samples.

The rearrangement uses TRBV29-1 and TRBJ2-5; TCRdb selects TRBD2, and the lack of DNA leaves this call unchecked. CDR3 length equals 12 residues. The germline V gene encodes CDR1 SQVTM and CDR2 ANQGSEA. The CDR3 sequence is CSGEGREETQYF.

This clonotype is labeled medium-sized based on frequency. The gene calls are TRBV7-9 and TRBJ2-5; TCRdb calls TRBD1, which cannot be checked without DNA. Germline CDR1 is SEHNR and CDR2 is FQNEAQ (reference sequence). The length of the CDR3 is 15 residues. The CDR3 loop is CASSYIWGEQETQYF.

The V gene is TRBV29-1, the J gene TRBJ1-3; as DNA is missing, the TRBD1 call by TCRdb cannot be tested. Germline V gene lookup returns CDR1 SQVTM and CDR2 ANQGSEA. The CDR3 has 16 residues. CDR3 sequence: CSAQMGQGSSGNTIYF.

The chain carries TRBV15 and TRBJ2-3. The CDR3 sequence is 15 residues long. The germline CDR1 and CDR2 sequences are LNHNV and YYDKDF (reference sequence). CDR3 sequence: CATSSWTRVTDTQYF.

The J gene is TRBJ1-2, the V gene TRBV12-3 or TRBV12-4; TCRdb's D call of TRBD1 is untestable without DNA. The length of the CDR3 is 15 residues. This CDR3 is CASSRDRVTIYGYTF.

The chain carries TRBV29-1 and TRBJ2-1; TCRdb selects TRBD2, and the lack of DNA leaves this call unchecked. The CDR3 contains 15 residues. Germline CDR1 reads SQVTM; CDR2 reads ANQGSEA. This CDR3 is CSLVPAGGSYNEQFF.

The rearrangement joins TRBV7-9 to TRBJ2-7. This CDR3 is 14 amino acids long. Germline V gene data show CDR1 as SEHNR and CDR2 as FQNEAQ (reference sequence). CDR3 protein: CASSPPMRSYEQYF.

The CDR3 is CASSVPDRENTGELVF. The V and J genes are TRBV7-6 and TRBJ2-2; as DNA is missing, the TRBD1 call by TCRdb cannot be tested. The CDR3 runs 16 residues. Germline CDR1 SGHVS, CDR2 FNYEAQ.

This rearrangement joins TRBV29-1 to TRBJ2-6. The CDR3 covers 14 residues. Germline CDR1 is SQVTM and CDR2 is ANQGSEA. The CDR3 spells CSVASTSGANVLTF.

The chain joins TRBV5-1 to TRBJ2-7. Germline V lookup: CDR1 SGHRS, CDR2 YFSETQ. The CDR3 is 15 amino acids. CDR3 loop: CASSPSVAGTYEQYF.

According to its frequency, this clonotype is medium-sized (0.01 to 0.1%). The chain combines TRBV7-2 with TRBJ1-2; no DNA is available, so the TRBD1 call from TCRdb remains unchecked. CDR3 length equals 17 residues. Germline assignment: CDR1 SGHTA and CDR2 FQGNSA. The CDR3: CASSLGGLDRLNYGYTF.

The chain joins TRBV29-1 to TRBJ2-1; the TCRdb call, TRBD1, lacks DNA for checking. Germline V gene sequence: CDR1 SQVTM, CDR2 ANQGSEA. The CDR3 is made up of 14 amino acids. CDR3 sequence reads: CSVPVLDRVIEQFF.